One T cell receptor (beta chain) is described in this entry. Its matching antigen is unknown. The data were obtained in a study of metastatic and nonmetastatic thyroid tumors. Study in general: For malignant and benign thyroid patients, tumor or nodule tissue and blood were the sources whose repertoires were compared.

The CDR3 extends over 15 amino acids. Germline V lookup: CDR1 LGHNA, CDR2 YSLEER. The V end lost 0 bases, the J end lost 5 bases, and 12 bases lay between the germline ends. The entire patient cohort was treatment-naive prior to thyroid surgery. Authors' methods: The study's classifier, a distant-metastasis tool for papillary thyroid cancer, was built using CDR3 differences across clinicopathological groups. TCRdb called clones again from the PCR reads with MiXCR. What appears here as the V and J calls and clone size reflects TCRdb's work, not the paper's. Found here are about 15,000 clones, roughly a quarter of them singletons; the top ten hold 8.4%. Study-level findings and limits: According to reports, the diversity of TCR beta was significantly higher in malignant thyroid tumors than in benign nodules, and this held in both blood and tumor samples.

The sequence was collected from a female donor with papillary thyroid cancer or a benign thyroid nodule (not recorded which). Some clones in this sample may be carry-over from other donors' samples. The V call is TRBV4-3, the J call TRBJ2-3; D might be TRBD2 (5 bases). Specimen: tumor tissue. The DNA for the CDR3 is TGCGCCAGCAGCCAAGACGGATTAGCGAAAGATACGCAGTATTTT. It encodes CASSQDGLAKDTQYF.